These T cell receptor beta chains were read from a single sample in a study of OX40 agonist ivuxolimab in advanced cancers. The table came from immunoSEQ multiplex PCR; TCRdb's copy has only in-frame clones and leaves some out. This table holds 65,000 to 85,000 clones, around 85% found once. Source: CD4+ or CD8+ T cells sorted from blood, taken in a trial of the OX40 agonist ivuxolimab. Receptor source: an adult with an advanced solid tumor such as melanoma, head and neck, liver or kidney cancer. The CDR3 runs from the conserved cysteine through the conserved F or W. The order of the fields is D gene, V gene, J gene, clone size, CDR3 protein, CDR3 DNA. A D gene is named only where the DNA matches it firmly. Clone sizes are given selectively: once, few, many, or a class where the clone is expanded.

D: -; V: TRBV10-3; J: TRBJ1-1; size: -; CDR3: CAIISQNDVTEAFF; DNA: TGTGCCATCATATCCCAGAATGACGTTACTGAAGCTTTCTTT
D: -; V: TRBV19; J: TRBJ2-2; size: -; CDR3: CASSTGRGNTGELFF; DNA: TGTGCCAGTAGTACCGGGAGAGGGAACACCGGGGAGCTGTTTTTT
D: -; V: TRBV7-9; J: TRBJ1-2; size: few; CDR3: CASSLPPPGLKIYTF; DNA: TGTGCCAGCAGCTTACCGCCCCCGGGACTCAAAATCTACACCTTC
D: TRBD2; V: TRBV10-2; J: TRBJ2-2; size: -; CDR3: CASSTSGGAGAGELFF; DNA: TGCGCCAGCAGTACGAGCGGGGGGGCCGGGGCCGGGGAGCTGTTTTTT
D: -; V: TRBV6-5; J: TRBJ1-5; size: -; CDR3: CASSTVFSNQPQHF; DNA: TGTGCCAGCAGTACAGTCTTTAGCAATCAGCCCCAGCATTTT
D: TRBD2; V: TRBV28; J: TRBJ2-1; size: few; CDR3: CASSELAGGAYNEQFF; DNA: TGTGCCAGCAGTGAATTAGCGGGGGGCGCCTACAATGAGCAGTTCTTC
D: -; V: TRBV7-2; J: TRBJ1-6; size: -; CDR3: CASSLVIGPNSPLHF; DNA: TGTGCCAGCAGCTTAGTAATAGGACCTAATTCACCCCTCCACTTT
D: -; V: TRBV9; J: TRBJ2-6; size: -; CDR3: CASSPTVAGANVLTF; DNA: TGTGCCAGCAGCCCGACAGTAGCCGGGGCCAACGTCCTGACTTTC
D: TRBD1; V: TRBV5-1; J: TRBJ2-7; size: -; CDR3: CASSSGQGMYEQYF; DNA: TGCGCCAGCAGCTCTGGACAGGGGATGTACGAGCAGTACTTC
D: -; V: TRBV7-9; J: TRBJ1-5; size: -; CDR3: CASSLGGDRNQPQHF; DNA: TGTGCCAGCAGCTTAGGAGGGGACCGCAATCAGCCCCAGCATTTT
D: TRBD2; V: TRBV28; J: TRBJ2-1; size: -; CDR3: CASSSGGAVNEQFF; DNA: TGTGCCAGCAGCAGCGGGGGGGCGGTCAATGAGCAGTTCTTC
D: -; V: TRBV20-1; J: TRBJ2-7; size: -; CDR3: CSARPPHEQYF; DNA: TGCAGTGCCAGACCTCCCCACGAGCAGTACTTC
D: -; V: TRBV20-1; J: TRBJ2-7; size: -; CDR3: CSASASYEQYF; DNA: TGCAGTGCTAGCGCGTCCTACGAGCAGTACTTC
D: -; V: TRBV4-3; J: TRBJ2-3; size: -; CDR3: CASSQDKGWDTQYF; DNA: TGCGCCAGCAGCCAAGATAAGGGTTGGGATACGCAGTATTTT